The 9 T cell receptor beta chains presented below share a single source sample, sequenced in a study of control samples from healthy donors and cancer patients. The repertoire was sequenced with immunoSEQ multiplex PCR; TCRdb's copy has only in-frame clones and lacks some. The table has 150,000 to 170,000 clones, approximately 94% seen once; the top ten hold about 5.2%. The sample consisted of blood. These receptors came from a man aged 35 to 55 in good health.

This sequence joins TRBV19 and TRBJ1-3; 7 nucleotides line up with TRBD1. Germline V gives CDR1 LNHDA, CDR2 SQIVND (reference sequence). The V and J ends lost 6 bases and 0 bases, in that order; junction bases with no gene match: 8. The CDR3 covers 16 residues. The DNA of the CDR3 is TGTGCCAGTAGCAACGGACAGGCCCTCTCTGGAAACACCATATATTTT. Translation gives CASSNGQALSGNTIYF.

This clone was seen more than once but under ten times. At the DNA level, this CDR3 is encoded by other sequences in the same sample as well. The chain uses TRBV7-9 and TRBJ1-1; no clear D gene. The CDR3 is made up of 13 amino acids. The V gene's germline CDR1 is SEHNR and CDR2 FQNEAQ (reference sequence). V was clipped by 3 bases and J by 0 bases, with 5 bases between them. The CDR3 sequence is CASSLTLNTEAFF. The DNA for the CDR3 is TGTGCCAGCAGCTTGACCCTGAACACTGAAGCTTTCTTT. The full variable domain, with the rest looked up from reference TRBV7-9 and TRBJ1-1, is DTGVSQNPRHKITKRGQNVTFRCDPISEHNRLYWYRQTLGQGPEFLTYFQNEAQLEKSRLLSDRFSAERPKGSFSTLEIQRTEQGDSAMYLCASSLTLNTEAFFGQGTRLTVV.

The count of this clone is one. This chain uses TRBV7-2 with TRBJ1-2; D ambiguous. The CDR3 loop spans 13 amino acids. Deletions cut 5 bases from V and 2 bases from J, with 9 bases between. CDR1 is SGHTA and CDR2 is FQGNSA in the germline V gene. The CDR3 protein is CASSRATNYGYTF. The CDR3 DNA is TGTGCCAGCAGCCGGGCCACAAACTATGGCTACACCTTC.

This clone was recorded only once. The genes are TRBV27 and TRBJ1-2, with 8 bases identical to TRBD1. The trim removed 3 bases at V and 12 bases at J, leaving 9 bases unmatched. Germline V gene data show CDR1 as MNHEY and CDR2 as SMNVEV (reference sequence). The CDR3 totals 13 residues. Here the CDR3 DNA reads TGTGCCAGCAGTTTCTACCAGGGGGCGAGACACACCTTC. This gives the protein CASSFYQGARHTF.

This clone was picked up one time. The chain recombines TRBV5-1 with TRBJ2-2; D is unresolved. The CDR3 runs to 15 residues. Trimming shortened V by 0 bases and J by 6 bases, and 12 bases separated the two germline ends. CDR1 is SGHRS and CDR2 is YFSETQ in the germline V gene. In DNA, the CDR3 is TGCGCCAGCAGCTTGGGGCTAGGGTTCCCCGGGGAGCTGTTTTTT. As protein: CASSLGLGFPGELFF.

J is TRBJ1-4 and V is TRBV24-1; tentative D call: TRBD1 (5 bases). V dropped 3 bases and J dropped 8 bases, with 15 bases sitting between them. Germline CDR1 reads KGHDR; CDR2 reads SFDVKD. The CDR3 has 15 amino acids. DNA for the CDR3: TGTGCCACCAGTGATCCGGGACTTGGTGGGGAAAAACTGTTTTTT. This sequence encodes CATSDPGLGGEKLFF.

A note on this clone: Other DNA sequences in the same sample also yield this CDR3. This sequence joins TRBV6-5 and TRBJ1-2; D not resolved. The V gene's germline CDR1 is MNHEY and CDR2 SVGAGI. Trimming left V 0 bases short and J 5 bases short, with 7 bases between. The CDR3 has 13 amino acids. In DNA, the CDR3 is TGTGCCAGCAGTTACTCGGGCCTTTATGGCTACACCTTC. Translating gives CASSYSGLYGYTF.

The rearrangement joins TRBV7-9 to TRBJ1-4; a possible D gene is TRBD1 (5 bases). V dropped 7 bases and J dropped 3 bases, with 21 bases sitting between them. CDR1 and CDR2 (germline): SEHNR, FQNEAQ (reference sequence). The CDR3 sequence is 17 residues long. The CDR3 spells CASTQGPGTLPNEKLFF. CDR3 coding DNA: TGTGCCAGCACCCAGGGTCCAGGGACCCTACCTAATGAAAAACTGTTTTTT.

CDR3 loop: CASSLPTQGRNTEAFF. CDR3 coding DNA: TGTGCCAGCAGCTTGCCGACCCAGGGACGAAACACTGAAGCTTTCTTT. The genes are TRBV5-6 and TRBJ1-1, with a possible D match to TRBD1 (5 bases). Germline CDR1 is SGHDT and CDR2 is YYEEEE. V lost 1 base and J 2 bases, leaving 15 bases between the germline ends. The CDR3 covers 16 residues.